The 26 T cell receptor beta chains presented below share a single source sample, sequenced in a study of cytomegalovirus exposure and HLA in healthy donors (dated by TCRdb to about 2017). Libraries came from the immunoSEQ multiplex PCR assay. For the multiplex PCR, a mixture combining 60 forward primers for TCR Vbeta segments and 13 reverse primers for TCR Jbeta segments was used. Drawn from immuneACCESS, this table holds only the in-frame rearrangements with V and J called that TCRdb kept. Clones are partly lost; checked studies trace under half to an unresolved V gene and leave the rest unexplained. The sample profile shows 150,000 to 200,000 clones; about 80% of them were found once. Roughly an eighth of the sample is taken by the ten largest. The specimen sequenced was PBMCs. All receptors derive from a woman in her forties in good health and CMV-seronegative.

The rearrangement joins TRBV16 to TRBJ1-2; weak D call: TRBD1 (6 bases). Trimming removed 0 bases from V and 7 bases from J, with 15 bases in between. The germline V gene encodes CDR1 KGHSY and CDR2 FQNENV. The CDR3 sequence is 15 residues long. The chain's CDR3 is CASSQSGRGTSGYTF. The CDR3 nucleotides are TGTGCCAGCAGCCAATCTGGCAGGGGAACCTCTGGCTACACCTTC.

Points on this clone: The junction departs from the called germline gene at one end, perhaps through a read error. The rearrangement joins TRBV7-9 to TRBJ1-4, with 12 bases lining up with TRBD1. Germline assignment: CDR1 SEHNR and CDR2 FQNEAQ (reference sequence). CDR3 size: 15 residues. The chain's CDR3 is CSSSLGDRGQEKLFF. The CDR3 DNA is TGTTCCAGCAGCTTAGGGGACAGGGGGCAGGAAAAACTGTTTTTT.

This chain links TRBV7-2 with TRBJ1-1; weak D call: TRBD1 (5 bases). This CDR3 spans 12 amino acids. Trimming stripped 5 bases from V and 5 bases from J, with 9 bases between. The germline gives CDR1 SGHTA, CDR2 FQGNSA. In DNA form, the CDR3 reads TGTGCCAGCAGCAGGGGTTTTACTGAAGCTTTCTTT. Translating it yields CASSRGFTEAFF. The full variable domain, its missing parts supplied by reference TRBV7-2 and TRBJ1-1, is GAGVSQSPSNKVTEKGKDVELRCDPISGHTALYWYRQSLGQGLEFLIYFQGNSAPDKSGLPSDRFSAERTGGSVSTLTIQRTQQEDSAVYLCASSRGFTEAFFGQGTRLTVV.

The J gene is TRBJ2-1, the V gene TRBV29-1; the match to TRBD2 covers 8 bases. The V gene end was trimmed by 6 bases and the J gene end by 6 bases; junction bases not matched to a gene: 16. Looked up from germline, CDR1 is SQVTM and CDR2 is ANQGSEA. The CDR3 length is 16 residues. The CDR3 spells CSVRSGGGTTFNEQFF. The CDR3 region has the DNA TGCAGCGTCCGGTCGGGAGGGGGGACTACTTTCAATGAGCAGTTCTTC.

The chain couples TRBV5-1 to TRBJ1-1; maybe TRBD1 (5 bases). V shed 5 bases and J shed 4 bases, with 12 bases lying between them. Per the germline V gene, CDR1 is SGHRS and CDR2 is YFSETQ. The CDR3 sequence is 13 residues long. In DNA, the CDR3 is TGCGCCAGCAGTCCACAGGTGGGCACTGAAGCTTTCTTT. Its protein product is CASSPQVGTEAFF.

This CDR3 is CASSLSGQGFADTQYF. The CDR3, as DNA: TGTGCCAGCAGTTTATCGGGGCAGGGGTTTGCAGATACGCAGTATTTT. V is TRBV28 and J is TRBJ2-3; D is possibly TRBD1 (6 bases). This CDR3 region has 16 residues. Germline V CDR1 and CDR2: MDHEN, SYDVKM. Trimming cost V 1 base and J 4 bases, with 15 bases left between them.

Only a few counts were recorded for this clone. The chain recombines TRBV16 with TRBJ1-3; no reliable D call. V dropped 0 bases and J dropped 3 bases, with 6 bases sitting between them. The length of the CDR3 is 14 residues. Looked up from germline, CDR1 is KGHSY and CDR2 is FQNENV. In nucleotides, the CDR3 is TGTGCCAGCAGCCAATCGTCCCTTGGAAACACCATATATTTT. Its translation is CASSQSSLGNTIYF.

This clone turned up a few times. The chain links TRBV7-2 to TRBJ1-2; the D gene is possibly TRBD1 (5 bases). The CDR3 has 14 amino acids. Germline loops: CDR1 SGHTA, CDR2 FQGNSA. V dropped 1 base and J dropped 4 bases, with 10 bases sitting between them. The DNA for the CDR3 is TGTGCCAGCAGCTTAGACTTAAGGGGCTATGGCTACACCTTC. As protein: CASSLDLRGYGYTF. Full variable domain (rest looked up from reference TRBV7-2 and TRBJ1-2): GAGVSQSPSNKVTEKGKDVELRCDPISGHTALYWYRQSLGQGLEFLIYFQGNSAPDKSGLPSDRFSAERTGGSVSTLTIQRTQQEDSAVYLCASSLDLRGYGYTFGSGTRLTVV.

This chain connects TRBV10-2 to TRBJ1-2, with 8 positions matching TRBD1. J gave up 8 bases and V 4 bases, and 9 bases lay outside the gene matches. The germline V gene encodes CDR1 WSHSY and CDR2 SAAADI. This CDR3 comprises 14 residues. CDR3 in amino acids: CASSAADRESGYTF. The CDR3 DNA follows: TGCGCCAGCAGTGCGGCGGACAGGGAGAGCGGCTACACCTTC.

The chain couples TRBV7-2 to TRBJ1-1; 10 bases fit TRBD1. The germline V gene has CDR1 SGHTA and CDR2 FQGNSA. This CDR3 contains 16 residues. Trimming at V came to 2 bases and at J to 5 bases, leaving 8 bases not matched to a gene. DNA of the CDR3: TGTGCCAGCAGCTTATCGGGACAGGGGTTTGGAACTGAAGCTTTCTTT. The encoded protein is CASSLSGQGFGTEAFF.

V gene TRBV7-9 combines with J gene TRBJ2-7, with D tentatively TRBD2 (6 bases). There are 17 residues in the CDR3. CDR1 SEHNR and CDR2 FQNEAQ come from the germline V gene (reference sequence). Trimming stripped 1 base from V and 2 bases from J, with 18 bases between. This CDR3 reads CASSLVGEWRGPYEQYF. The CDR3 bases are TGTGCCAGCAGCTTAGTGGGAGAATGGAGGGGCCCCTACGAGCAGTACTTC.

In nucleotides, the CDR3 is TGTGCCAGCAGCGGGACTTCCCAAGAGACCCAGTACTTC. Protein sequence: CASSGTSQETQYF. This sequence joins TRBV11-2 and TRBJ2-5; D is possibly TRBD2 (6 bases). There are 13 residues in the CDR3. Germline assignment: CDR1 SGHAT and CDR2 FQNNGV. Trimming removed 5 bases from V and 1 base from J, with 8 bases in between.

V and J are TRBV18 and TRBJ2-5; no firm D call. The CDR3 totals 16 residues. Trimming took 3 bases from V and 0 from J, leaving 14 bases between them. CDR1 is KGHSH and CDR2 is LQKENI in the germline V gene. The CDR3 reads CASSPVKVADQETQYF. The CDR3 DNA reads TGTGCCAGCTCACCTGTCAAGGTTGCGGACCAAGAGACCCAGTACTTC. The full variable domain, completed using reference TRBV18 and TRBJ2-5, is NAGVMQNPRHLVRRRGQEARLRCSPMKGHSHVYWYRQLPEEGLKFMVYLQKENIIDESGMPKERFSAEFPKEGPSILRIQQVVRGDSAAYFCASSPVKVADQETQYFGPGTRLLVL.

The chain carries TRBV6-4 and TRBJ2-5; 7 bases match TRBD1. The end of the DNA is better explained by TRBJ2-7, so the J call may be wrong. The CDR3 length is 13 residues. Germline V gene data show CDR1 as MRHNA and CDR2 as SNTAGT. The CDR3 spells CASKNRGGNEQYF. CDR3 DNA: TGTGCCAGCAAAAACAGGGGTGGGAACGAGCAGTACTTC.

The CDR3 spells CASGLSRGKQYF. Written as DNA, the CDR3 is TGTGCTAGTGGTTTGTCGCGGGGAAAGCAGTATTTT. The gene calls are TRBV12-5 and TRBJ2-3; TRBD2 might be the D (6 bases). V was cut by 2 bases and J by 11 bases, with 11 bases left in between. The CDR3 has 12 residues. Germline-derived CDR1 and CDR2 are LGHNT and FRNRAP.

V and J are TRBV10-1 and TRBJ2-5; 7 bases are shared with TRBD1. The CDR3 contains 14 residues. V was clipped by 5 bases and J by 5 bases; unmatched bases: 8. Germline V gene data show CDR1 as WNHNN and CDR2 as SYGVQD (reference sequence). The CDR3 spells CASSPTGFQETQYF. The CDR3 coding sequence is TGCGCCAGCAGTCCGACAGGGTTTCAGGAGACCCAGTACTTC.

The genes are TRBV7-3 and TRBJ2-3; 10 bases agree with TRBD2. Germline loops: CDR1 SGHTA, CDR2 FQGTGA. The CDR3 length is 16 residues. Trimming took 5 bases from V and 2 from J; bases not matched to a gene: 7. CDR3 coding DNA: TGTGCCAGCAGCCTCCTAGCGGGGGTTACCACAGATACGCAGTATTTT. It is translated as CASSLLAGVTTDTQYF.

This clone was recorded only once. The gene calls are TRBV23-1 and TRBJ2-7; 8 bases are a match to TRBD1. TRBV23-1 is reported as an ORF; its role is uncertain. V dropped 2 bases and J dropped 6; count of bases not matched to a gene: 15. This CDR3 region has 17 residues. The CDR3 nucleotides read TGCGCCAGCAGTCAAAATTCCCGGACAGGGCTGTTCTGCGAGCAGTACTTC. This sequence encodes CASSQNSRTGLFCEQYF.

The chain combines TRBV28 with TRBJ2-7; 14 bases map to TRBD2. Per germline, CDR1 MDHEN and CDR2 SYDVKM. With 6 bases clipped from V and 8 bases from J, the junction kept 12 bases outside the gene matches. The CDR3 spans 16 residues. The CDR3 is CASSLNPGLAGDQQYF. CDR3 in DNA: TGTGCCAGCAGCCTAAATCCGGGACTAGCGGGAGACCAGCAGTACTTC.

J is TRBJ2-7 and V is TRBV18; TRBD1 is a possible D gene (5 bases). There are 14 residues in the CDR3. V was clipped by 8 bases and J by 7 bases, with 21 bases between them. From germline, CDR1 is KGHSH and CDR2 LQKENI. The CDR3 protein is CASGQTDTSGEQYF. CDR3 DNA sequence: TGTGCCAGCGGGCAGACAGATACTTCGGGTGAGCAGTACTTC.

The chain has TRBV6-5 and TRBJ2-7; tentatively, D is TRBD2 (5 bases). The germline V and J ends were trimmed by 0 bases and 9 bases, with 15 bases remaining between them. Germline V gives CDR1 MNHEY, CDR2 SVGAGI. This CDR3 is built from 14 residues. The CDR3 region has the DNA TGTGCCAGCAGTTACTCGAGGGTTCCAGAGAGGCAGTACTTC. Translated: CASSYSRVPERQYF.

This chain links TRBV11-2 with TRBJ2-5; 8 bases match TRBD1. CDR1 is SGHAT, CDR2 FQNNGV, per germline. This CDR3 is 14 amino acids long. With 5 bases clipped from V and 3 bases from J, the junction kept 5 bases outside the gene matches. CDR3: CASSRRTGKETQYF. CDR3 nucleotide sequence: TGTGCCAGCAGCAGACGGACAGGGAAAGAGACCCAGTACTTC.

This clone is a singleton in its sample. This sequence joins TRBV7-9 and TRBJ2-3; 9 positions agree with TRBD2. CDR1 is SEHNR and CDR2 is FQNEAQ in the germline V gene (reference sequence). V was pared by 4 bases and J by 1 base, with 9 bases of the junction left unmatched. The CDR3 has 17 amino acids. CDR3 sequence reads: CASSSFVTSGRTDTQYF. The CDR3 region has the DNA TGTGCCAGCAGCTCCTTCGTGACTAGCGGCCGCACAGATACGCAGTATTTT.

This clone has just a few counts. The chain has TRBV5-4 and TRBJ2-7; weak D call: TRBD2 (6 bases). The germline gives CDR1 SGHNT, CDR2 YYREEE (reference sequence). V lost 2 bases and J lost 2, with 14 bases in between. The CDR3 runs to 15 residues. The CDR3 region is CASSFSFGSAYEQYF. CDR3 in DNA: TGTGCCAGCAGCTTCAGCTTCGGGAGCGCCTACGAGCAGTACTTC.

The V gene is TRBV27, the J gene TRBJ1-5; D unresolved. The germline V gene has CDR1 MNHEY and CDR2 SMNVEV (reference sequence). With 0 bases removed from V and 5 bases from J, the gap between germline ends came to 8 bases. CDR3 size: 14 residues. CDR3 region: CASSLSARYQPQHF. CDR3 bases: TGTGCCAGCAGTTTATCGGCCAGGTATCAGCCCCAGCATTTT.

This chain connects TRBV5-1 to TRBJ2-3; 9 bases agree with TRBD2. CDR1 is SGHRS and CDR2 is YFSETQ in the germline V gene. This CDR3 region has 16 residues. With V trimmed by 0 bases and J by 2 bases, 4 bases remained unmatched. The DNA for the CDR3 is TGCGCCAGCAGCTTGGTTTTAGCGGGGGACACAGATACGCAGTATTTT. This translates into CASSLVLAGDTDTQYF. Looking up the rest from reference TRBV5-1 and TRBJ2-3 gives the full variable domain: KAGVTQTPRYLIKTRGQQVTLSCSPISGHRSVSWYQQTPGQGLQFLFEYFSETQRNKGNFPGRFSGRQFSNSRSEMNVSTLELGDSALYLCASSLVLAGDTDTQYFGPGTRLTVL.